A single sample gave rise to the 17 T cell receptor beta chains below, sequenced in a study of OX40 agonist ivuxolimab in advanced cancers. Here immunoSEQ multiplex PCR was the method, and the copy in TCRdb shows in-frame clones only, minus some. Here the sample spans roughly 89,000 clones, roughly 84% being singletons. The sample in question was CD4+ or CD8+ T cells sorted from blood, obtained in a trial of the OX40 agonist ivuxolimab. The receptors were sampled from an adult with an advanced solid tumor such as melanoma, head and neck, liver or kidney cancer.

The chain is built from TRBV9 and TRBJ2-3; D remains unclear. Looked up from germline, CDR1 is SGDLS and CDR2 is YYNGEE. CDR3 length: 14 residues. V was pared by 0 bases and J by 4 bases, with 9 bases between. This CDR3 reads CASSVGPPPDTQYF. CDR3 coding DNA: TGTGCCAGCAGCGTAGGCCCTCCCCCAGATACGCAGTATTTT.

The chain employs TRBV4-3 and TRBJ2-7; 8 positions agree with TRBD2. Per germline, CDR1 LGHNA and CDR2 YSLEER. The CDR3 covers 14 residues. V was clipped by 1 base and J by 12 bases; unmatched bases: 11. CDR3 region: CASSQGLAGPLMYF. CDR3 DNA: TGCGCCAGCAGCCAAGGGCTAGCGGGCCCTCTAATGTACTTC.

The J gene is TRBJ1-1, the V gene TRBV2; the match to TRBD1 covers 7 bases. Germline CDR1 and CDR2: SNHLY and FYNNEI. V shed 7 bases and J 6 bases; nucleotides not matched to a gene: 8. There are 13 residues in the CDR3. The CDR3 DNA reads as TGTGCCAGCACCGAGGAAGGGGGCGCTGAAGCTTTCTTT. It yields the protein CASTEEGGAEAFF.

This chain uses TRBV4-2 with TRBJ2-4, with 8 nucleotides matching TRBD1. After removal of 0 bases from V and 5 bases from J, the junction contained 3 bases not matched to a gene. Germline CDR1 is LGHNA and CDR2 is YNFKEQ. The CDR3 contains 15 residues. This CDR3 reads CASSQDQQGENIQYF. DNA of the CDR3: TGTGCCAGCAGCCAAGATCAACAGGGGGAAAACATTCAGTACTTC.

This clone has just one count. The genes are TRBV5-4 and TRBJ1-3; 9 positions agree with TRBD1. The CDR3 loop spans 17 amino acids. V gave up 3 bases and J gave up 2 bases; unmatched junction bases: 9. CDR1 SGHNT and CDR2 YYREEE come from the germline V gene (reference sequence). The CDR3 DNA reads TGTGCCAGCAGCTCCCTACAGGGGGCTGTTGCTGGAAACACCATATATTTT. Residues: CASSSLQGAVAGNTIYF. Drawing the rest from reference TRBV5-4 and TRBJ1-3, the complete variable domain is ETGVTQSPTHLIKTRGQQVTLRCSSQSGHNTVSWYQQALGQGPQFIFQYYREEENGRGNFPPRFSGLQFPNYSSELNVNALELDDSALYLCASSSLQGAVAGNTIYFGEGSWLTVV.

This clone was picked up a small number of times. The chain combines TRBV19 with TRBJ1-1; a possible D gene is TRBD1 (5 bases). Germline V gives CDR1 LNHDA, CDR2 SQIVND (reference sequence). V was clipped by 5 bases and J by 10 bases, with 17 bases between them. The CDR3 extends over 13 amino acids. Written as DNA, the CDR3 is TGTGCCAGTAGTCAACAGTTTACAGGCGGAGCTTTCTTT. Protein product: CASSQQFTGGAFF.

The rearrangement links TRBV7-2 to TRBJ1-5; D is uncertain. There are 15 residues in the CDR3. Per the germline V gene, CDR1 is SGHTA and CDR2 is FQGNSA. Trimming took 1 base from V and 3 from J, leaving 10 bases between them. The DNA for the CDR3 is TGTGCCAGCAGCTTAGGGGCCAGTCACAATCAGCCCCAGCATTTT. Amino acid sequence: CASSLGASHNQPQHF.

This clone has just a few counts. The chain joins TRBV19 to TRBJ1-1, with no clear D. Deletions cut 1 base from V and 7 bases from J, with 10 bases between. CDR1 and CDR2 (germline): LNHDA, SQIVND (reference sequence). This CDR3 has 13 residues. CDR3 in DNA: TGTGCCAGTAGTATAGTGCCAGGCATTGAAGCTTTCTTT. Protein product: CASSIVPGIEAFF.

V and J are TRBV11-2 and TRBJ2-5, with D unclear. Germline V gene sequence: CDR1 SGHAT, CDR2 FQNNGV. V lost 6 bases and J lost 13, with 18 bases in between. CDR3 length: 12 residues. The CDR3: CASSFTTGLRYF. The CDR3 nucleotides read TGTGCCAGCAGTTTCACTACCGGCTTACGGTACTTC.

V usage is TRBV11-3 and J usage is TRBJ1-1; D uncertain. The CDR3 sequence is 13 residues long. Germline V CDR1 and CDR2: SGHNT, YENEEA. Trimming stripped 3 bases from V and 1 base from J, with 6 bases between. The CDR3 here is CASSLRQNTEAFF. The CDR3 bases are TGTGCCAGCAGCTTGAGACAGAACACTGAAGCTTTCTTT.

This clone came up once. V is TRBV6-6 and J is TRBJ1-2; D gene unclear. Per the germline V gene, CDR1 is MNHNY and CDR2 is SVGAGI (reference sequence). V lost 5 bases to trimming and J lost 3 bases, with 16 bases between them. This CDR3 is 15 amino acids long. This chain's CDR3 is CASSEPPEKYYGYTF. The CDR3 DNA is TGTGCCAGCAGTGAGCCACCAGAGAAGTACTATGGCTACACCTTC.

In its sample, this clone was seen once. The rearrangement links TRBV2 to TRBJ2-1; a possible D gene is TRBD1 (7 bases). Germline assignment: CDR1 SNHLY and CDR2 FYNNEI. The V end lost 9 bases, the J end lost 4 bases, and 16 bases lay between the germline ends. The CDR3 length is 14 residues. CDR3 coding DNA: TGTGCCAGACGGGAGTCGGGACAGTACAATGAGCAGTTCTTC. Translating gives CARRESGQYNEQFF.

CDR3 in DNA: TGTGCCAGCAGCTCGGATTTTCTGGGATCCTACGAGCAGTACTTC. As protein: CASSSDFLGSYEQYF. The J gene is TRBJ2-5, the V gene TRBV5-8; D uncertain. The assigned J gene may be wrong: the sequence end matches TRBJ2-7 better. This CDR3 is built from 15 residues. Germline loops: CDR1 SGHTS, CDR2 YDEGEE.

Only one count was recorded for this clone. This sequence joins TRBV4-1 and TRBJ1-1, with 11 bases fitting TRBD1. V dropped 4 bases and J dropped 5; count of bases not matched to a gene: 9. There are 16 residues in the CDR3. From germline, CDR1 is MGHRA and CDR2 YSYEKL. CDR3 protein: CASSRGQGGGETEAFF. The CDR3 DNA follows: TGCGCCAGCAGCCGGGGACAGGGGGGAGGAGAAACTGAAGCTTTCTTT.

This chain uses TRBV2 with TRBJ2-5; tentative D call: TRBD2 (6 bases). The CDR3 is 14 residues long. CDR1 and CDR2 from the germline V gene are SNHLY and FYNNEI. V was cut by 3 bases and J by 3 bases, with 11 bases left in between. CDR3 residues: CASSEGGSKETQYF. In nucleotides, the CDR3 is TGTGCCAGCAGTGAGGGGGGAAGCAAAGAGACCCAGTACTTC. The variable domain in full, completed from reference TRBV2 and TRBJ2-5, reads EPEVTQTPSHQVTQMGQEVILRCVPISNHLYFYWYRQILGQKVEFLVSFYNNEISEKSEIFDDQFSVERPDGSNFTLKIRSTKLEDSAMYFCASSEGGSKETQYFGPGTRLLVL.

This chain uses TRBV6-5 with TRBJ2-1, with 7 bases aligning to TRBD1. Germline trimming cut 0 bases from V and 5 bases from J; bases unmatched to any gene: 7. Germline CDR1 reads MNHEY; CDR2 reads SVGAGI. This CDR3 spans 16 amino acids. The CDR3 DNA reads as TGTGCCAGCAGTTACTCAGGCAGGGGGTCACACAATGAGCAGTTCTTC. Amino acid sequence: CASSYSGRGSHNEQFF.

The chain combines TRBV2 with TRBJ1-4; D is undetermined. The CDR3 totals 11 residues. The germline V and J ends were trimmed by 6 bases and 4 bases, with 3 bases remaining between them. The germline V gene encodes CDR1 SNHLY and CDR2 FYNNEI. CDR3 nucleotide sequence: TGTGCCAGCAGAGATAATGAAAAACTGTTTTTT. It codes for CASRDNEKLFF.